The present T cell receptor (beta chain) was sequenced within a study of response to subunit inactivated influenza vaccine. Each CDR3 protein is one row after TCRdb ran MiXCR on the RT-PCR reads. The top ten hold around a tenth of the sample, which has about 310,000 distinct CDR3 sequences, over 20% seen once. Per germline, CDR1 MNHEY and CDR2 SVGAGI. Trimming cost V 0 bases and J 3 bases, with 15 bases left between them. CDR3 length: 16 residues. This TCR came from a man in his fifties or sixties who received an inactivated influenza vaccine. The sequences come from PBMCs from blood, collected less than 22 months after vaccination. The rearrangement uses TRBV6-5 and TRBJ2-7; D is uncertain. CDR3 loop: CASSYSWGEVGYEQYF. CDR3 bases: TGTGCCAGCAGTTACTCATGGGGTGAGGTAGGCTACGAGCAGTACTTC.